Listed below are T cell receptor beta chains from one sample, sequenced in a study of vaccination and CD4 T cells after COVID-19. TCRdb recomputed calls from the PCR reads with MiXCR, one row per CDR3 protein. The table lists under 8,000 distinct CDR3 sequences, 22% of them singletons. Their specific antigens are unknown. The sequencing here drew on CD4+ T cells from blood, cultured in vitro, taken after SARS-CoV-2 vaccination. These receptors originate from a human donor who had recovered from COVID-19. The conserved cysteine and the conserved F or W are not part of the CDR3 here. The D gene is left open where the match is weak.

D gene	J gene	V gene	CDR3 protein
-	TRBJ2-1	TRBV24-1	ATSEAGTERNEQF
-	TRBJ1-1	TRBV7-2	ASSLRRSNTEAF
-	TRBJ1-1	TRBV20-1	SARQPWGNTEAF
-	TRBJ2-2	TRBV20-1	SADRQNTGELF
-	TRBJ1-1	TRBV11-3	ASSPSLGGGMNTEAF
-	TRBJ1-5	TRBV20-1	SAGGWGQESQPQH
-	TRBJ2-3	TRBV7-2	ASSLDSLGGRDTQY
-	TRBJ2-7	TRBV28	ASSLSAGEQY
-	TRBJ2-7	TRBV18	ASSPKITTTYEQY
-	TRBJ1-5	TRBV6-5	ASSYSAGIGNQPQH
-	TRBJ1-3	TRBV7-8	ASSPGTYANSGNTIY
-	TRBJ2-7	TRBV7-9	ASSAYLPSWNEQY
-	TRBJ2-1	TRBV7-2	ASSLEAGENYNEQF
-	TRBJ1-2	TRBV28	ASARQGYGYT
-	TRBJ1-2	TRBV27	ASSSGTSYGYT
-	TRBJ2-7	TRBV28	ASLSGWDRVNYEQY
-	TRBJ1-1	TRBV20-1	SASAHEAF
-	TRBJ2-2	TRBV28	ASRKNTGELF
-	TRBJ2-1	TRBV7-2	ASSLVPGGRDEQF
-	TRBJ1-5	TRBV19	ASTDGRIPNQPQH
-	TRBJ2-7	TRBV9	ASSVYSETYEQY
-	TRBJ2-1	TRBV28	ASRGRGPYNEQF
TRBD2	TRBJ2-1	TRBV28	ASSTLSGSSYNEQF
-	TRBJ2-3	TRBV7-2	ASRQSDTQY
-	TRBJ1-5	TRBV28	ASRETLYKDQPQH
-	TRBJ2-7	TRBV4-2	ASSQEGGRSYEQY
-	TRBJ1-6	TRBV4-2	ASSQGQGSNSPLH
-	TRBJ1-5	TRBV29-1	SVELENQPQH
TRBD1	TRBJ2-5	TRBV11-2	ASTWTGAKTQY
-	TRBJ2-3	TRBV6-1	ASSQGNTQY
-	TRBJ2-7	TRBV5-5	ASSPGTSTKQY
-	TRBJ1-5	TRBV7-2	ASSPRGGSNQPQH
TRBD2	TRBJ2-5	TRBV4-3	ASSRGTSGIRETQY
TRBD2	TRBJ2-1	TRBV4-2	ASSQGGGGADNEQF
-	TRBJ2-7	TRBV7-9	ASSLRHEPPYEQY
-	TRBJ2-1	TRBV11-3	ASSSIFAPFNEQF
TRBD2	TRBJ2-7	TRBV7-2	ASSSRLAGIGYEQY
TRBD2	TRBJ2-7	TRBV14	ASSVGGRPQDEQY
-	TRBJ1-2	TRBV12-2	ASRSRRGTYGYT
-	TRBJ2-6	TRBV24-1	ATYRGANVLT
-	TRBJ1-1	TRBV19	ASKPGSVSGEAF
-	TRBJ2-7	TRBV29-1	SAQTDSYEQY
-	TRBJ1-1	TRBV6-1	ASGVAGVTEAF
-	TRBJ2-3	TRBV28	ASRASRGSDTQY
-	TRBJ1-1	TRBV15	ATSRGGGTAEAF
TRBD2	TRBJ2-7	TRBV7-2	ASSLWREGYEQY
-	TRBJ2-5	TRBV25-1	ASSPGGRGQETQY
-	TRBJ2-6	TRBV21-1	ASSGRQGRGSGANVLT
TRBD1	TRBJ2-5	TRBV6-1	AISTGLQETQY
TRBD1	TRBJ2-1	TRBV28	ASSLQGAAPYNEQF
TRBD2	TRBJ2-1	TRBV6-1	ASTATPGLANEQF
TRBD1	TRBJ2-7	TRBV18	ASSPLRTGGYEQY
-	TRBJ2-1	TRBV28	ASSHQGYSYNEQF